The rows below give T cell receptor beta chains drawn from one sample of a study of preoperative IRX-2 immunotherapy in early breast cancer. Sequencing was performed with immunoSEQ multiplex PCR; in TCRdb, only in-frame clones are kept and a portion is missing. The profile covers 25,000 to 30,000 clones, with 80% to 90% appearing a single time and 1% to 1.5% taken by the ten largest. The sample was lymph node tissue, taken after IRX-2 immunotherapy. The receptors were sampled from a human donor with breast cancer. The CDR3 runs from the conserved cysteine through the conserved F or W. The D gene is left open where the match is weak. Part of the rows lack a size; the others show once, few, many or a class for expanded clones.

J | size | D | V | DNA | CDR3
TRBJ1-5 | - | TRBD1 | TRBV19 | TGTGCCAGTGAAAGGACAGGCCGATTTGAGCCCCAGCATTTT | CASERTGRFEPQHF
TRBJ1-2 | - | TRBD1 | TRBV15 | TGTGCCACCAGCAGAGGGACAGGGGCTAGCTATGGCTACACCTTC | CATSRGTGASYGYTF
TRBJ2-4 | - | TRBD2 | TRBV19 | TGTGCCAGTAGTACCACTAGCGGGGGGGTTATTCAGTACTTC | CASSTTSGGVIQYF
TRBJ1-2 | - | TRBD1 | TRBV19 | TGTGCCAGTAGACGACAGGGCGGTGACTATGGCTACACCTTC | CASRRQGGDYGYTF
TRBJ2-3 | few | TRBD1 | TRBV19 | TGTGCCAGTAGCAGGACAGGGAGTGTTGGGGGCACAGATACGCAGTATTTT | CASSRTGSVGGTDTQYF
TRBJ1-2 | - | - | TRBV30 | TGTGCCTGGAGTACAGATTTTAACTATGGCTACACCTTC | CAWSTDFNYGYTF
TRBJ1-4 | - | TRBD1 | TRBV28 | TGTGCCAGCAGCCCCAACAGGGGGCAGGGGGAAAAACTGTTTTTT | CASSPNRGQGEKLFF
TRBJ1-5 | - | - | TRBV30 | TGTGCCTGGTCCCGGGACACCGAATATCAGCCCCAGCATTTT | CAWSRDTEYQPQHF
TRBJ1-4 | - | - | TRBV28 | TGTGCCAGCAGTTTATTCGGTGATGAAAAACTGTTTTTT | CASSLFGDEKLFF
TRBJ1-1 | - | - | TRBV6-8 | TGTGCCAGCAGTTACTCCAGGGGAATCATGAACACTGAAGCTTTCTTT | CASSYSRGIMNTEAFF
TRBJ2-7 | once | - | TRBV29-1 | TGCAGCGTTGTTGGTGCAGGGATGGGAGAGCAGTACTTC | CSVVGAGMGEQYF
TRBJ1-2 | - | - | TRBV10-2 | TGCGCCAGCACCCCCTCGGGGGAAGGCTACACCTTC | CASTPSGEGYTF
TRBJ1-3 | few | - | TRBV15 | TGTGCCACCAGTTGGACACCGAGCTCTGGAAACACCATATATTTT | CATSWTPSSGNTIYF
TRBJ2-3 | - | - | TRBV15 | TGTGCCACCAGCAGAGATCCTGCGGGCACAGATACGCAGTATTTT | CATSRDPAGTDTQYF
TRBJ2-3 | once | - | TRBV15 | TGTGCCACCAGCAGAGATCGGGCAGGGACAGATACGCAGTATTTT | CATSRDRAGTDTQYF
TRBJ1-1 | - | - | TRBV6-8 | TGTGCCAGCTTCCCTACCCTGGACACTGAAGCTTTCTTT | CASFPTLDTEAFF
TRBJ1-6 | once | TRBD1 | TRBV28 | TGTGCCAGCAGTTACAGGGGCGCCGGGGTAGGACCCCTCCACTTT | CASSYRGAGVGPLHF
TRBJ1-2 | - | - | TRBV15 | TGTGCCACCAGCAGGGGCCAGGGGCCAAACTATGGCTACACCTTC | CATSRGQGPNYGYTF
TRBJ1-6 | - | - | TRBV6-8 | TGTGCCAGCAGTTCTCAGGGTCTGGGGAATTCACCCCTCCACTTT | CASSSQGLGNSPLHF
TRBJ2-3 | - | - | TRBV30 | TGTGCCTGGAGTGTCCCCCTTCTGACAGATACGCAGTATTTT | CAWSVPLLTDTQYF
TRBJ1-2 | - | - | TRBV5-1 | TGCGCCAGCAGCTCGAGGGGGACGGTTTTGGGTGGCTACACCTTC | CASSSRGTVLGGYTF
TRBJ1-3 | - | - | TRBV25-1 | TGTGCCAGCAGTGAAGGCAAAGGGTGGGGAAACACCATATATTTT | CASSEGKGWGNTIYF
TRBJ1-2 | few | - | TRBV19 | TGTGCCAGTAGTATTCATGTCAGAACATATGGCTACACCTTC | CASSIHVRTYGYTF
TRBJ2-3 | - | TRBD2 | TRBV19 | TGTGCCAGTAGGGCGCGGGGGGGCACAGATACGCAGTATTTT | CASRARGGTDTQYF
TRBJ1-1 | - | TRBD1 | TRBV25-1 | TGTGCCAGCAGTGAAAGTGGGGACAGGGGGCTCCTTGAAGCTTTCTTT | CASSESGDRGLLEAFF
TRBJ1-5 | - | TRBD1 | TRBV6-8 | TGTGCCATAGGGACAGGGTCACAGCCCCAGCATTTT | CAIGTGSQPQHF
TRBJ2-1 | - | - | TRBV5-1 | TGCGCCAGCAGCGAGACATCCTCCTACAATGAGCAGTTCTTC | CASSETSSYNEQFF
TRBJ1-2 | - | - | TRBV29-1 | TGCAGCGTCGAAGACAGAAACTATGGCTACACCTTC | CSVEDRNYGYTF
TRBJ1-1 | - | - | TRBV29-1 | TGCAGCGTTGAAGGTCGGACGGGGGGGTATAGCACTGAAGCTTTCTTT | CSVEGRTGGYSTEAFF
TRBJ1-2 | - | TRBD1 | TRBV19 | TGTGCCAGTAGTAGCCGGGACAGGGGAGACTATGGCTACACCTTC | CASSSRDRGDYGYTF
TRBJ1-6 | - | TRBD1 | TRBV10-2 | TGCGCCAGCAGTGAGTTCCTCGACGGCAGGGGGCGTCTCAATTCACCCCTCCACTTT | CASSEFLDGRGRLNSPLHF
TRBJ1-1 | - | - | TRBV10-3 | TGTGCCATCAGTGAGTCCCCAGGGAACACTGAAGCTTTCTTT | CAISESPGNTEAFF
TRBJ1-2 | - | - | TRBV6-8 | TGTGCCAGCAGTTACGTCACAGGCGGTGGATATGGCTACACCTTC | CASSYVTGGGYGYTF
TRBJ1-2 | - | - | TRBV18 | TGTGCCAGCTCACTACGCAAGGGTGAGGGAGGCTACACCTTC | CASSLRKGEGGYTF
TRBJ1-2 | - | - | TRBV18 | TGTGCCAGCTCACCATCCGTAGACAACTATGGCTACACCTTC | CASSPSVDNYGYTF
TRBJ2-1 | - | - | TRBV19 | TGTGCCAGTCGCGCTGAGGGACCCAGCTCCTACAATGAGCAGTTCTTC | CASRAEGPSSYNEQFF
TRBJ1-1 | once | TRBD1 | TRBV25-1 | TGTGCCAGCAATGGGGACAGGGGGAACACTGAAGCTTTCTTT | CASNGDRGNTEAFF
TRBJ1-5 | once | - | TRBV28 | TGTGCCAGCAGTTTATTACAACGCAATCAGCCCCAGCATTTT | CASSLLQRNQPQHF
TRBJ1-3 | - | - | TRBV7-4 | TGTGCCAGCAGCTTTTTCTCTGGAAACACCATATATTTT | CASSFFSGNTIYF
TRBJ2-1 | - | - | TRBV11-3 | TGTGCCAGCAGCCGGGGACTGCTGAGCTCCTACAATGAGCAGTTCTTC | CASSRGLLSSYNEQFF
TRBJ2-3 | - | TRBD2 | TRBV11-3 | TGTGCCAGCAGCTTAGTTAGCGGGGGGGCGGATACGCAGTATTTT | CASSLVSGGADTQYF
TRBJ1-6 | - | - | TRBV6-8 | TGTGCCAGCAGTATGGACTGGCGCCGGAGAAATTCACCCCTCCACTTT | CASSMDWRRRNSPLHF
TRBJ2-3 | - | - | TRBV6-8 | TGTGCCAGCAGTTACTCACAGGGGAGGGATACGCAGTATTTT | CASSYSQGRDTQYF
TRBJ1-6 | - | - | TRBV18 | TGTGCCAGCTCACCACAAGGCAGGGGAGGACGATCACCCCTCCACTTT | CASSPQGRGGRSPLHF
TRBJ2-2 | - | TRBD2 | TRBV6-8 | TGTGCCAGCTGCAATGGTTATAGCGGGGGGCTCGTTGCCGGGGAGCTGTTTTTT | CASCNGYSGGLVAGELFF
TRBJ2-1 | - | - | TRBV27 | TGTGCCAGCAGTTCCCCGCTAGCTTCTGAGCAGTTCTTC | CASSSPLASEQFF
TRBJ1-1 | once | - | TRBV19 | TGTGCCAGTAGTATAGCGTCCCAGTACACTGAAGCTTTCTTT | CASSIASQYTEAFF
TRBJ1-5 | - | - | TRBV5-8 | TGTGCCAGCAGTGGGGCCGGGGATCAGCCCCAGCATTTT | CASSGAGDQPQHF
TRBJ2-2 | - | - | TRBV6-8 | TGTGCCAGCAGTTACTCGCTCCTTCGAAACACCGGGGAGCTGTTTTTT | CASSYSLLRNTGELFF
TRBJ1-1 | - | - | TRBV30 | TGTGCCTGGAGCAGGGTAGGGGACACTGAAGCTTTCTTT | CAWSRVGDTEAFF
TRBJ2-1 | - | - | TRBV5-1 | TGCGCCAGCGGAATCGACGGGTACCTCGCCTACAATGAGCAGTTCTTC | CASGIDGYLAYNEQFF
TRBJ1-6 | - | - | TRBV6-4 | TGTGCCAGCAGTGCCTTCAATTCACCCCTCCACTTT | CASSAFNSPLHF
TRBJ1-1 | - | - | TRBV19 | TGTGCCACCGGGGGGAGGGGAATGAACACTGAAGCTTTCTTT | CATGGRGMNTEAFF
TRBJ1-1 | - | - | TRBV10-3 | TGTGCCACCGCCCCACTGGGGGTGACTGAAGCTTTCTTT | CATAPLGVTEAFF
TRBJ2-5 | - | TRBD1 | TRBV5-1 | TGCGCCAGCAGACAACCTCGGGACAGGGGGCCCCAAGAGACCCAGTACTTC | CASRQPRDRGPQETQYF
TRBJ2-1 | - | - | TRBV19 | TGTGCCAGTAACGGGGAGCTCGGTCCCAATGAGCAGTTCTTC | CASNGELGPNEQFF
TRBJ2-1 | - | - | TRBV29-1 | TGCAGCGTTGAAGGGACTGCCTCCTCCTACAATGAGCAGTTCTTC | CSVEGTASSYNEQFF